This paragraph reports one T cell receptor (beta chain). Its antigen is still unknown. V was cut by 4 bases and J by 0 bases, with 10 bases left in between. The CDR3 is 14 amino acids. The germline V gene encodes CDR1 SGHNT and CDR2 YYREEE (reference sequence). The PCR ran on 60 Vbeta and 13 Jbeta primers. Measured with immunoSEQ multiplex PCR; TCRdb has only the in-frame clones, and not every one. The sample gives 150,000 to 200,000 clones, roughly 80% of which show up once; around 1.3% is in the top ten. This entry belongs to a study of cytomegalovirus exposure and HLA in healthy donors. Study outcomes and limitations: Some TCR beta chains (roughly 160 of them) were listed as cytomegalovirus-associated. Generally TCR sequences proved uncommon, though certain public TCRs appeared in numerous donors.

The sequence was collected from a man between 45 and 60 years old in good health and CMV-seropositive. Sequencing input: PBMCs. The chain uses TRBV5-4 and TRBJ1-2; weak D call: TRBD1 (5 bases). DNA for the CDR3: TGTGCCAGCAGCCTGGCGGGGGCTAACTATGGCTACACCTTC. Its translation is CASSLAGANYGYTF.